Listed below are T cell receptor beta chains from one sample, sequenced in a study of beta chain features in type 1 diabetes. Using immunoSEQ multiplex PCR, the repertoire was profiled, and TCRdb retains in-frame clones only, with some absent. The sample has about 160,000 clones; roughly 8% are singletons. Sequenced: central memory CD4+ T cells from blood. These receptors were taken from a man aged 18 to 29 with type 1 diabetes. Each CDR3 is given with its conserved first and last residue. D genes are given only for firm matches. Only some rows state a clone size, as once, few, many or a class for expanded clones.

>TRBJ2-7|few|TRBV7-2|.
CASSLVGSVDEQYF
TGTGCCAGCAGCTTAGTCGGGTCAGTCGACGAGCAGTACTTC
>TRBJ2-6|.|TRBV27|.
CASSFGSGANVLTF
TGTGCCAGCAGTTTCGGCTCTGGGGCCAACGTCCTGACTTTC
>TRBJ2-3|few|TRBV5-1|TRBD1
CASRMGKAGGLTDTQYF
TGCGCCAGCCGAATGGGGAAGGCAGGGGGCCTGACAGATACGCAGTATTTT
>TRBJ1-1|few|TRBV30|TRBD1
CAWSVLGQGAEAFF
TGTGCCTGGAGTGTACTCGGACAGGGGGCTGAAGCTTTCTTT
>TRBJ2-5|.|TRBV6-5|TRBD2
CASSSPTSGSAKTQYF
TGTGCCAGCAGTTCTCCGACTAGCGGGAGTGCAAAGACCCAGTACTTC
>TRBJ1-5|few|TRBV28|.
CASSLAESNQPQHF
TGTGCCAGCAGTTTAGCAGAAAGCAATCAGCCCCAGCATTTT
>TRBJ1-1|.|TRBV6-5|TRBD1
CASSPRRTGGTEAFF
TGTGCCAGCAGTCCCCGACGGACAGGGGGTACTGAAGCTTTCTTT
>TRBJ2-4|few|TRBV28|.
CASSQSGLDIQYF
TGTGCCAGCAGTCAGTCAGGGCTAGACATTCAGTACTTC
>TRBJ2-3|.|TRBV15|.
CATSSTYADTQYF
TGTGCCACCAGCAGTACTTACGCTGATACGCAGTATTTT
>TRBJ1-1|.|TRBV29-1|.
CSVVGQSGTEAFF
TGCAGCGTTGTGGGACAATCAGGCACTGAAGCTTTCTTT
>TRBJ2-7|few|TRBV7-2|TRBD1
CASSLATGGHEQYF
TGTGCCAGCAGCTTAGCGACAGGGGGCCACGAGCAGTACTTC
>TRBJ1-1|once|TRBV7-6|.
CASSLAPPGGTEAFF
TGTGCCAGCAGCTTAGCCCCGCCCGGAGGCACTGAAGCTTTCTTT
>TRBJ2-6|few|TRBV28|.
CASSYLAGANVLTF
TGTGCCAGCAGTTACTTGGCTGGGGCCAACGTCCTGACTTTC
>TRBJ2-3|.|TRBV5-4|.
CASSRIALTDTQYF
TGTGCCAGCAGCCGCATAGCATTAACAGATACGCAGTATTTT
>TRBJ2-1|once|TRBV5-6|.
CASSLLSRGGGGQFF
TGTGCCAGCAGCTTGCTTTCTCGGGGAGGCGGTGGGCAGTTCTTC
>TRBJ1-2|.|TRBV18|.
CASSPPEVRGYTF
TGTGCCAGCTCACCACCGGAGGTCAGGGGCTACACCTTC
>TRBJ1-1|.|TRBV29-1|.
CSVGQALLENTEAFF
TGCAGCGTTGGACAGGCCCTCTTGGAGAACACTGAAGCTTTCTTT
>TRBJ2-3|.|TRBV29-1|.
CSVGAGSDTQYF
TGCAGCGTTGGGGCAGGGTCAGATACGCAGTATTTT
>TRBJ1-2|.|TRBV6-6|.
CASSYEEGRNGYTF
TGTGCCAGCAGTTACGAGGAGGGTAGAAATGGCTACACCTTC
>TRBJ1-2|.|TRBV2|.
CASSVESRFNYGYTF
TGTGCCAGCAGTGTAGAATCCCGCTTTAACTATGGCTACACCTTC
>TRBJ2-3|.|TRBV5-1|TRBD2
CASSGLAGVTDTQYF
TGCGCCAGCAGCGGACTAGCGGGGGTCACAGATACGCAGTATTTT
>TRBJ1-2|few|TRBV4-2|TRBD1
CASSLGGQGTGGYTF
TGTGCCAGCAGCTTGGGGGGACAGGGTACAGGGGGCTACACCTTC
>TRBJ2-2|.|TRBV5-1|.
CASSAAGANTGELFF
TGCGCCAGCAGCGCCGCAGGGGCGAACACCGGGGAGCTGTTTTTT
>TRBJ2-3|.|TRBV4-3|.
CASSQATRTDTQYF
TGCGCCAGCAGCCAAGCGACACGGACAGATACGCAGTATTTT
>TRBJ1-2|few|TRBV23-1|TRBD1
CASSHQGDGYTF
TGCGCCAGCAGTCATCAGGGGGATGGCTACACCTTC
>TRBJ1-4|.|TRBV2|.
CASSFQGEKLFF
TGTGCCAGCAGCTTTCAGGGGGAAAAACTGTTTTTT
>TRBJ2-1|.|TRBV28|TRBD2
CASSLLTSGSYNEQFF
TGTGCCAGCAGCCTCCTAACTAGCGGGAGCTACAATGAGCAGTTCTTC
>TRBJ1-2|.|TRBV18|.
CASSPPQGMDGYTF
TGTGCCAGCTCACCACCCCAGGGAATGGATGGCTACACCTTC
>TRBJ1-2|few|TRBV28|.
CASSLRGFAYGYTF
TGTGCCAGCAGTTTACGAGGGTTTGCCTATGGCTACACCTTC
>TRBJ2-7|.|TRBV2|.
CASSYRSEQYF
TGTGCCAGCAGTTATAGAAGCGAACAGTACTTC
>TRBJ2-3|many|TRBV29-1|.
CSVVLREADTQYF
TGCAGCGTTGTATTGAGGGAGGCAGATACGCAGTATTTT
>TRBJ1-1|few|TRBV6-5|.
CASSPTRRRYTEAFF
TGTGCCAGCAGTCCCACTCGACGGCGGTACACTGAAGCTTTCTTT
>TRBJ2-1|few|TRBV5-4|.
CASSLAKNEQFF
TGTGCCAGCAGCTTGGCCAAAAATGAGCAGTTCTTC
>TRBJ1-5|few|TRBV7-2|.
CASSPTMDSPQHF
TGTGCCAGCAGCCCGACAATGGACAGCCCCCAGCATTTT
>TRBJ2-7|.|TRBV18|.
CASSPLGTGAYEQYF
TGTGCCAGCTCACCACTGGGGACTGGGGCCTACGAGCAGTACTTC
>TRBJ1-1|.|TRBV4-3|TRBD1
CASSQVGTGVHEAFF
TGCGCCAGCAGCCAGGTGGGGACAGGAGTTCACGAAGCTTTCTTT
>TRBJ2-5|.|TRBV5-6|TRBD1
CASSLGPPGQGWQTQYF
TGTGCCAGCAGCTTGGGTCCACCGGGACAGGGGTGGCAGACCCAGTACTTC
>TRBJ1-1|.|TRBV6-5|.
CASSGGRYTEAFF
TGTGCCAGCAGTGGGGGCCGGTACACTGAAGCTTTCTTT
>TRBJ2-7|.|TRBV19|.
CASSISAGLTYEQYF
TGTGCCAGTAGTATTTCGGCAGGGCTAACCTACGAGCAGTACTTC
>TRBJ1-5|.|TRBV7-8|TRBD1
CATSGQGMGSNQPQHF
TGTGCCACCTCGGGACAGGGAATGGGGAGCAATCAGCCCCAGCATTTT
>TRBJ2-3|.|TRBV2|TRBD2
CASIPPSGSGGTDTQYF
TGTGCCAGCATTCCTCCTAGCGGGAGCGGCGGGACAGATACGCAGTATTTT
>TRBJ2-1|few|TRBV4-1|TRBD2
CASSQGAAGVVF
TGCGCCAGCAGCCAAGGAGCCGCGGGGGTGGTCTTC
>TRBJ1-6|few|TRBV4-3|.
CASSQEQGGNSPLHF
TGCGCCAGCAGCCAAGAACAGGGTGGTAATTCACCCCTCCACTTT
>TRBJ1-4|few|TRBV7-9|TRBD1
CASSLKGQTNEKLFF
TGTGCCAGCAGCTTAAAGGGACAGACTAATGAAAAACTGTTTTTT
>TRBJ2-5|few|TRBV27|.
CASSRRPDETQYF
TGTGCCAGCTCTCGGCGGCCTGACGAGACCCAGTACTTC
>TRBJ2-7|.|TRBV5-1|TRBD1
CASSLDSTGTGYSYEQYF
TGCGCCAGCAGCTTGGATTCCACCGGGACAGGCTACTCCTACGAGCAGTACTTC
>TRBJ2-3|few|TRBV4-2|TRBD2
CASSSERGGQRDTQYF
TGTGCCAGCAGCTCGGAGCGGGGGGGCCAGAGAGATACGCAGTATTTT
>TRBJ1-1|few|TRBV6-6|.
CASSDGQQGQGEAFF
TGTGCCAGCAGCGATGGTCAGCAGGGACAAGGTGAAGCTTTCTTT
>TRBJ2-7|.|TRBV6-5|.
CASTDTYEQYF
TGTGCCAGTACGGACACGTACGAGCAGTACTTC
>TRBJ2-5|many|TRBV7-9|TRBD2
CASDAGGSQETQYF
TGTGCCAGCGACGCGGGAGGTTCTCAAGAGACCCAGTACTTC
>TRBJ2-7|few|TRBV27|TRBD2
CASSLSGGQNYEQYF
TGTGCCAGCAGTTTAAGCGGGGGGCAGAACTACGAGCAGTACTTC
>TRBJ1-2|few|TRBV30|.
CAWRPPGWDGYTF
TGTGCCTGGAGACCCCCCGGGTGGGATGGCTACACCTTC